Here is one TCR beta chain with its context. What this receptor recognizes is not known. Base-call qualities are not available, and no considerably larger clone is one nucleotide away. Sequenced on an Illumina NovaSeq 6000. TCRalpha and TCRbeta cDNA libraries were constructed by 5'RACE with constant-segment primers, with sample barcodes and unique molecular identifiers being introduced. RNA was extracted from every sample with Trizol reagent. Amplification of the libraries took two PCR steps, and the second step added a second sample barcode plus Illumina TruSeq adapters. Sequencing of libraries was performed on an Illumina NovaSeq with 2 x 150 bp paired-end reads. The original methods were these. With migec v1.2.7, reads were demultiplexed and then collapsed into UMI-guided consensus sequences. With mixcr v2.1.11, UMI consensuses were aligned to TRA and TRB V and J templates and assembled into clonotypes. Expanded or contracted clonotypes were those called significant by both edgeR and NoisET, with noise models trained on biological replicates. For edgeR calls, the thresholds were a false discovery rate-adjusted p below 0.01 and a log2 fold-change of 1. As an exploratory analysis of dynamics, max-normalized trajectories of the 1000 most abundant clonotypes were examined with PCA combined with hierarchical clustering. The CD4 or CD8 phenotype of responding clones was assigned using the separately sequenced CD4+ and CD8+ repertoires. TCRdb itself trimmed the public reads at Q25 with fastp, ran MiXCR and retained productive beta chains. Merged by CDR3 protein, the rows form single entries marked with the most common genes and DNA. The V and J calls come from TCRdb's annotation, not from the publication. In all, the sample holds roughly 480,000 distinct CDR3 sequences, and 25% of those were seen once. 9.5% to 15% of the sample rests with the top ten.

The data are from a study of T-cell memory formation after mild COVID-19 (dated by TCRdb to the early 2020s). With respect to the entire study: TCR sequence clusters from the two donors were largely donor specific. In two donors, T-cell clones that expanded and contracted after mild COVID-19 were followed by sequencing TCRalpha and TCRbeta repertoires longitudinally. Two young, previously healthy adult volunteers, one female and one male, were included in the cohort.

Ficoll-Paque density gradient centrifugation was the method used to isolate PBMCs. General conclusions and limits of the study: Whether the second-wave clones peaking on day 37 were SARS-CoV-2 specific was not confirmed. Contracting CD4+ clones were located mainly in the CM and EM memory subsets, whereas CD8+ clones were found to be enriched in EMRA. Some responding clones were detected in pre-infection memory, suggesting pre-existing cross-reactive memory T cells joined the SARS-CoV-2 response. Clones contracting from day 15 to 85 had balanced CD4/CD8 phenotypes, while a second wave expanding from day 15 to 37 was biased towards CD4+. Only a couple of mild cases were covered in the study, and larger cohorts including severe cases with pre-infection samples were considered necessary.

What was sequenced was PBMCs or a T cell subset sorted from them (not recorded which). The source is an adult woman who had mild COVID-19 (a few samples of this study predate the infection). The sample titles of this study are shuffled in the database, so cell type and time point are left out; the donor was told from shared clones.

CDR3 loop: CASSYSGTEDTGELFF. DNA sequence: TGTGCCAGCAGTTACTCGGGGACCGAAGACACCGGGGAGCTGTTTTTT. The chain was built from TRBV6-5 and TRBJ2-2; the D region may be TRBD1 or TRBD2, each matching 5 bases equally. The CDR3, cysteine through phenylalanine, is 16 amino acids long. Left in the record is the CDR3 DNA by itself, 48 bases read in frame from the first base. The germline V gene sets CDR1 to MNHEY and CDR2 to SVGAGI. Trimming costs V 0 bases and J 3 bases, and their ends lie 11 bases apart.